The source of this TCR beta chain is a study of Ad26.COV2.S vaccination and SARS-CoV-2 variants. The V and J ends lost 6 bases and 7 bases respectively, with 13 bases between them. This CDR3 is built from 13 residues. This sample's treatment: about 20 received Ad26.COV2.S at low or high dose, single or two shots; about 5 received placebo; per-sample allocation not given. On day 63 after the first injection, vaccine and placebo recipients gave samples. Clones were sequenced by immunoSEQ multiplex PCR, and TCRdb holds only the in-frame ones, with some missing. Of more than 300,000 clones in the sample, around 83% are singletons; the top ten hold around 2%. This clone was detected a few times.

The clonotype originates from a person aged 18 to 59 who received the Ad26.COV2.S COVID-19 vaccine or a placebo. The rearrangement uses TRBV12-3 or TRBV12-4 and TRBJ2-1; no reliable D call. Sequenced here: peripheral blood, sampled in a trial of Ad26.COV2.S vaccine versus placebo. The CDR3 reads CASRQTTENEQFF. Here the CDR3 DNA reads TGTGCCAGCAGACAAACGACGGAAAATGAGCAGTTCTTC.